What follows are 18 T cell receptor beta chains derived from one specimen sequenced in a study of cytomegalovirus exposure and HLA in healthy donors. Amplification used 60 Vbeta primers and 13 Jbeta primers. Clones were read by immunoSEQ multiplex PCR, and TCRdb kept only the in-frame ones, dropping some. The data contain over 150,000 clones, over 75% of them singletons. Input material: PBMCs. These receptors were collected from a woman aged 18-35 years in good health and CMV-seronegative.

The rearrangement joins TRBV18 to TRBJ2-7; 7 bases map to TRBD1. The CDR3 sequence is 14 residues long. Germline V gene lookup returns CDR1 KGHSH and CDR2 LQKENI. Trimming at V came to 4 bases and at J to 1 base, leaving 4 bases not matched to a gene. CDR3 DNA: TGTGCCAGCTCACTACGGGGACAGTCCTACGAGCAGTACTTC. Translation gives CASSLRGQSYEQYF.

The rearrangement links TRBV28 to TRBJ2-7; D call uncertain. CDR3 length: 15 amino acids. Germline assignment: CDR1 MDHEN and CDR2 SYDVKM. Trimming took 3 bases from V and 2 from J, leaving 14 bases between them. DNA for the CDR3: TGTGCCAGCAGTTTCCCCCAGCGTCCCCCCTACGAGCAGTACTTC. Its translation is CASSFPQRPPYEQYF.

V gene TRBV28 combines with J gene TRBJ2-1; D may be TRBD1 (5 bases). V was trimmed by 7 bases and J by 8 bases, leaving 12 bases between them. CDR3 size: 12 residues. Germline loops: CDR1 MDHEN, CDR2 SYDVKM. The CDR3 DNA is TGTGCCAGCACGACAGTTTCCTATGAGCAGTTCTTC. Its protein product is CASTTVSYEQFF.

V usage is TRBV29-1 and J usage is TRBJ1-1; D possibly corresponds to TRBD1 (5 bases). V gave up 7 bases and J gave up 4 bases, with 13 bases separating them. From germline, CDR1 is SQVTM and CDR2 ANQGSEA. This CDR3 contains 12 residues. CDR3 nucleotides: TGCAGCGCATGGCCGGGGGGCACTGAAGCTTTCTTT. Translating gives CSAWPGGTEAFF.

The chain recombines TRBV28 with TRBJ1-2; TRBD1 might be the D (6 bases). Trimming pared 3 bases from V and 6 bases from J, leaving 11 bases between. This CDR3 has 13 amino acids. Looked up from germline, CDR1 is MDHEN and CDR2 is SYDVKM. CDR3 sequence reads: CASSFRGLDGYTF. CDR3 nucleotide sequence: TGTGCCAGCAGTTTCAGGGGCCTCGATGGCTACACCTTC.

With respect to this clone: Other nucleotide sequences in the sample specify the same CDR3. The CDR3 DNA reads TGTGCCAGCACAGGGGGCCCCGACAATCAGCCCCAGCATTTT. This sequence encodes CASTGGPDNQPQHF. This chain links TRBV6-1 with TRBJ1-5, with 8 bases fitting TRBD1. With 7 bases clipped from V and 3 bases from J, the junction kept 5 bases outside the gene matches. From germline, CDR1 is MNHNS and CDR2 SASEGT. CDR3 length: 14 residues.

CDR3 protein: CASSSWGLRGRVVNEQYF. DNA of the CDR3: TGTGCCAGCAGCTCCTGGGGGCTCCGGGGCAGGGTGGTAAACGAGCAGTACTTC. The chain combines TRBV7-9 with TRBJ2-7; maybe TRBD1 (6 bases). The CDR3 totals 18 residues. Germline V gives CDR1 SEHNR, CDR2 FQNEAQ (reference sequence). Trimming removed 4 bases at V and 5 bases at J, with 27 bases between.

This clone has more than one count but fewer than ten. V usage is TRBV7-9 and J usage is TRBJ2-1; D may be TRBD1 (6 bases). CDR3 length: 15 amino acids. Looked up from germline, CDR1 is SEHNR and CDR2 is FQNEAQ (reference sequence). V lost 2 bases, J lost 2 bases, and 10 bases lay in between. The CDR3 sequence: CASSLYRDTYNEQFF. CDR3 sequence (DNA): TGTGCCAGCAGCTTATACCGGGACACCTACAATGAGCAGTTCTTC.

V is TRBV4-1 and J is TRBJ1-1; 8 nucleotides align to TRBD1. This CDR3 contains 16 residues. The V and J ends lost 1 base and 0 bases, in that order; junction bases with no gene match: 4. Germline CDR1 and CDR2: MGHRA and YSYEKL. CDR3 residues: CASSQGQGSMNTEAFF. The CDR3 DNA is TGCGCCAGCAGCCAAGGACAGGGGTCAATGAACACTGAAGCTTTCTTT.

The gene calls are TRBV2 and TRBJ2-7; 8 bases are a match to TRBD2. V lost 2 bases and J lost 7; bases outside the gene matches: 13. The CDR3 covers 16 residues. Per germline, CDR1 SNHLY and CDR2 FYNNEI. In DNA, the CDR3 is TGTGCCAGCAGTGAATCTCGCCCGGGAGGGTTGTCTGAGCAGTACTTC. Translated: CASSESRPGGLSEQYF.

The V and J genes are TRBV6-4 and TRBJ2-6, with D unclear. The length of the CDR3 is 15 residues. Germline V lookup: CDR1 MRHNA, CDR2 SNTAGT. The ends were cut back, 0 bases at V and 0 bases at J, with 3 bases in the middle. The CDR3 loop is CASSDSYSGANVLTF. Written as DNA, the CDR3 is TGTGCCAGCAGTGACTCGTACTCTGGGGCCAACGTCCTGACTTTC.

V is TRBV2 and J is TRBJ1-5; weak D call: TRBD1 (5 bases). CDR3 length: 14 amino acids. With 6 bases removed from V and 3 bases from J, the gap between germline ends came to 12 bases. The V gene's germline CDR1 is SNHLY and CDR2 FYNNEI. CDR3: CASSFIGANQPQHF. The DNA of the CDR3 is TGTGCCAGCAGCTTCATAGGGGCCAATCAGCCCCAGCATTTT.

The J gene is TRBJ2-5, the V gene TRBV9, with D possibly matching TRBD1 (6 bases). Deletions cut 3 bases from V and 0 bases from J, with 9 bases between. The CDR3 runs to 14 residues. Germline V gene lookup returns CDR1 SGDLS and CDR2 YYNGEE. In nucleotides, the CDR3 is TGTGCCAGCAGCGCCACAGGGTACCAAGAGACCCAGTACTTC. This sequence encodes CASSATGYQETQYF.

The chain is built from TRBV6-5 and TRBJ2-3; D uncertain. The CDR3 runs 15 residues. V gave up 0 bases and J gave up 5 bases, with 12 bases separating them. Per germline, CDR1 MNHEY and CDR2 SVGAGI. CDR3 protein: CASSYSKARIDTQYF. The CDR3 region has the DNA TGTGCCAGCAGTTACTCGAAAGCCCGTATAGATACGCAGTATTTT.

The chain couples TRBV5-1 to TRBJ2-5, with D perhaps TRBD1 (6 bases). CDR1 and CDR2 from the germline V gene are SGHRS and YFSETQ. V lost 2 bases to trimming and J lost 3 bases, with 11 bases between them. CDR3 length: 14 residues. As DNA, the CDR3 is TGCGCCAGCAGCTTAAGGTCAGGGGAAGAGACCCAGTACTTC. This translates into CASSLRSGEETQYF.

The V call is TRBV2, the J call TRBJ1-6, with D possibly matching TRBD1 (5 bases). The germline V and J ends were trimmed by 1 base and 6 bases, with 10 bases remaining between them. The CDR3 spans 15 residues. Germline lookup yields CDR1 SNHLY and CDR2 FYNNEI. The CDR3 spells CASSEGGGGNSPLHF. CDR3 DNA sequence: TGTGCCAGCAGTGAAGGCGGGGGGGGTAATTCACCCCTCCACTTT.

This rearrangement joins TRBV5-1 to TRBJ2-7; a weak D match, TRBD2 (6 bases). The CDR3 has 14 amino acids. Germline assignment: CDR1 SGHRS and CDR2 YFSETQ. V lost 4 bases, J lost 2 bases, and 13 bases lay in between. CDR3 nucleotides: TGCGCCAGCAGCCCAACTAGCTACACCTACGAGCAGTACTTC. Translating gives CASSPTSYTYEQYF.

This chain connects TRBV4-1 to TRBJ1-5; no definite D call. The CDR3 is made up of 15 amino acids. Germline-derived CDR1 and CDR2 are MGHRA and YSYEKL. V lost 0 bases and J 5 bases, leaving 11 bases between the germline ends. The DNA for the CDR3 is TGCGCCAGCAGCCAAGAGATGAATCAGTATCAGCCCCAGCATTTT. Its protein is CASSQEMNQYQPQHF.